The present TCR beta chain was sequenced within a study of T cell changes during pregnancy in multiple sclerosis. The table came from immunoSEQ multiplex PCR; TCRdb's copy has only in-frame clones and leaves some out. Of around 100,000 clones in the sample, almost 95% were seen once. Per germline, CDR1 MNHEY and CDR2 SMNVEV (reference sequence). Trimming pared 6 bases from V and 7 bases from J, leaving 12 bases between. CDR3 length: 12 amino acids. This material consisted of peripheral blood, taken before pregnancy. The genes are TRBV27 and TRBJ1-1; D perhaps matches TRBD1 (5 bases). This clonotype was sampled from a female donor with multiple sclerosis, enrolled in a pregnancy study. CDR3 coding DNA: TGTGCCAGCAGCCAACAGGCGAATGAAGCTTTCTTT. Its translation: CASSQQANEAFF.